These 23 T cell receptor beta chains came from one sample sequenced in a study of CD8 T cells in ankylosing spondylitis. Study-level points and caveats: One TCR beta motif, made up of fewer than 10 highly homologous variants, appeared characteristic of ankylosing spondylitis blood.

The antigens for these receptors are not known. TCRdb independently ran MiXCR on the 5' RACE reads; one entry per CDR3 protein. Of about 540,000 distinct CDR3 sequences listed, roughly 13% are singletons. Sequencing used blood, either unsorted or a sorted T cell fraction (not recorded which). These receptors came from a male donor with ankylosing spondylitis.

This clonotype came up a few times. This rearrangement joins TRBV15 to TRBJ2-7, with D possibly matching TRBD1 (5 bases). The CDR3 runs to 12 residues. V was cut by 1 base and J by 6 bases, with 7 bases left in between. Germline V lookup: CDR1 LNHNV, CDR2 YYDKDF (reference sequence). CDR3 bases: TGTGCCACCAGCAGAGTTAGGGGCGAGCAGTACGTC. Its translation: CATSRVRGEQYV.

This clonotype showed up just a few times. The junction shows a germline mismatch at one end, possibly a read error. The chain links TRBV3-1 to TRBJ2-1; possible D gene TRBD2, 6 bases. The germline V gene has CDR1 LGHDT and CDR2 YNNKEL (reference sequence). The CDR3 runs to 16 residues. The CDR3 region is CACSFQVDSRGGEQFF. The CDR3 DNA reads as TGTGCCTGCAGCTTCCAGGTGGATAGCCGGGGAGGTGAGCAGTTCTTC.

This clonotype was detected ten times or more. CDR3 DNA: TGTGCCAGCAGCTATCAATGGCAAGAGACCCAGTACTTC. Translating it yields CASSYQWQETQYF. The chain couples TRBV7-9 to TRBJ2-5; D is ambiguous. The CDR3 runs to 13 residues. The V and J ends lost 4 bases and 2 bases respectively, with 8 bases between them. Per the germline V gene, CDR1 is SEHNR and CDR2 is FQNEAQ (reference sequence).

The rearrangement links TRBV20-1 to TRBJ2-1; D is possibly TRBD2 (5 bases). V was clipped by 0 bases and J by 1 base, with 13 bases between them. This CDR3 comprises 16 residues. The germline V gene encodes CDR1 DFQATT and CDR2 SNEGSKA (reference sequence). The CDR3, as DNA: TGCAGTGCTAGAGACCCTAGCTTCGGATCCTACAATGAGCAGTTCTTC. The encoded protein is CSARDPSFGSYNEQFF.

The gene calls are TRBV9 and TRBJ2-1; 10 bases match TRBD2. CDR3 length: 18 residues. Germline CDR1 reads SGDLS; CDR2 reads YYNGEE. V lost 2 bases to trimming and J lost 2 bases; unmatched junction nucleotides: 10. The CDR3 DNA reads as TGTGCCAGCAGCGTCAAAGGTGCTAGCGGGAGTACCTACAATGAGCAGTTCTTC. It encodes CASSVKGASGSTYNEQFF.

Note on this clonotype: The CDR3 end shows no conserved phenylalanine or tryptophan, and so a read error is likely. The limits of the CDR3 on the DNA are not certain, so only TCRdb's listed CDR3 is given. The CDR3 protein is CASTLSGRPSTS. This chain connects TRBV19 to TRBJ2-5; the D segment call TRBD1 is taken from the table without a DNA check. The CDR3 extends over 12 residues, inclusive of both ends. Germline V gene sequence: CDR1 LNHDA, CDR2 SQIVND (reference sequence).

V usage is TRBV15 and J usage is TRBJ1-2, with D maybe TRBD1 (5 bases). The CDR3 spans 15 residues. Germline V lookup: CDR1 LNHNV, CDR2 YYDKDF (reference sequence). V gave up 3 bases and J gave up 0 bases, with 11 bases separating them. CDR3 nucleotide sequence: TGTGCCACCAGCAGGACAGCGTCAGCTAACTATGGCTACACCTTC. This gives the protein CATSRTASANYGYTF.

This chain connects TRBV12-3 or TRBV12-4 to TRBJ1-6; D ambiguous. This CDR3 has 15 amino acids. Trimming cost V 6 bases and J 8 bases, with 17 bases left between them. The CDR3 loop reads CASSREAGSDSPLHF. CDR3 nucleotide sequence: TGTGCCAGCAGCCGAGAGGCCGGGTCCGATTCACCCCTCCACTTT.

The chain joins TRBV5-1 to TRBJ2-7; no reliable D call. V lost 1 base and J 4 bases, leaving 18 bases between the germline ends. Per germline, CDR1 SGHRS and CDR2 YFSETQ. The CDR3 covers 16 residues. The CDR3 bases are TGCGCCAGCAGCTTGAAGGGTAAACTGATTTTTTACGAGCAGTACGTC. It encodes CASSLKGKLIFYEQYV.

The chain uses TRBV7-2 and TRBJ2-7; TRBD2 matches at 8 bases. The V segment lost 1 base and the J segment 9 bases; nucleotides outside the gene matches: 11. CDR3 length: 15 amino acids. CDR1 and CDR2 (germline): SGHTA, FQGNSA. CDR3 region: CASSLGRTSRPRQYF. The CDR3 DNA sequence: TGTGCCAGCAGCTTAGGTAGGACTAGCCGCCCCAGGCAGTACTTC.

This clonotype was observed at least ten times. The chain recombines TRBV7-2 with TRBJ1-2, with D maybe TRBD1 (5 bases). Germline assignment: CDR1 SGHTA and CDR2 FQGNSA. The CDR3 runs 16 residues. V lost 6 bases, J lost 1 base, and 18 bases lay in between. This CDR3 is CASSGMAGTLNYGYTF. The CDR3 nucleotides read TGTGCCAGCAGTGGTATGGCAGGGACGCTTAACTATGGCTACACCTTC.

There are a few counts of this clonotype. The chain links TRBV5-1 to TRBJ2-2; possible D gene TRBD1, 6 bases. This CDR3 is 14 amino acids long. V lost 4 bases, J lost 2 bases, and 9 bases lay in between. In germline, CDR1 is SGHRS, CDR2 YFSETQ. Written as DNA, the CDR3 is TGCGCCAGCAGCGGGGGCTCAAACACCGGGGAGCTGTTTTTT. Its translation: CASSGGSNTGELFF.

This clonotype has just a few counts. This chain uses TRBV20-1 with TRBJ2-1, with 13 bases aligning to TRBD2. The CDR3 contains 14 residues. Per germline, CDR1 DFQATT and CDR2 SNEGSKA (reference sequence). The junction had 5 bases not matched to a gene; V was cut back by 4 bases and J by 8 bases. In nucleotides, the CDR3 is TGCAGTGCTATACTAGCGGGAGGGCGGGATGAGCAGTTCTTC. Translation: CSAILAGGRDEQFF.

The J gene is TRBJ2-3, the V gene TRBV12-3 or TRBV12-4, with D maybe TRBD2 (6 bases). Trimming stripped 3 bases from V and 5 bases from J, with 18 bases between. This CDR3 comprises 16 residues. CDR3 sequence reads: CASSFPGSPTLDTQYF. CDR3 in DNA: TGTGCCAGCAGTTTTCCCGGGAGCCCCACATTAGATACGCAGTATTTT.

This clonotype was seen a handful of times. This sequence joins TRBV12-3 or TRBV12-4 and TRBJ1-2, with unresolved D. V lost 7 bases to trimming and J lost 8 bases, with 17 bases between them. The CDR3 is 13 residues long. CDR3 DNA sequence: TGTGCCAGCACCCCCCCCGGGCGGAGAGGCTACACCTTC. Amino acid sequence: CASTPPGRRGYTF.

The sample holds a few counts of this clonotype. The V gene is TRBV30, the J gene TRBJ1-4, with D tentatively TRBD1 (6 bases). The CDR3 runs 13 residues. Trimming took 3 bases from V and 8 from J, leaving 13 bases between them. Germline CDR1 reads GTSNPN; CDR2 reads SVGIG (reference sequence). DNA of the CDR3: TGTGCCTGGAGGCGGGACACTCTGGAAAAACTGTTTTTT. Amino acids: CAWRRDTLEKLFF.

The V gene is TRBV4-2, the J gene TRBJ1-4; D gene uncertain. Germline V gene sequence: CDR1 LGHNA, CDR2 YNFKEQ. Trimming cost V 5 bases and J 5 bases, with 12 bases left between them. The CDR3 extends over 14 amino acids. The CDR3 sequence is CASSIGRANEKLFF. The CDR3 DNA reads TGTGCCAGCAGCATAGGGAGGGCAAATGAAAAACTGTTTTTT.

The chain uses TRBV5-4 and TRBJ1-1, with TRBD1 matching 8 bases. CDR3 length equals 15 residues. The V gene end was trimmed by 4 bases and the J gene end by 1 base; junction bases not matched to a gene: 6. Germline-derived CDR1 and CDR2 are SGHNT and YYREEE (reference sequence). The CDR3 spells CASSHAGQGNTEAFF. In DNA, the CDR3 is TGTGCCAGCAGCCATGCCGGACAGGGGAACACTGAAGCTTTCTTT.

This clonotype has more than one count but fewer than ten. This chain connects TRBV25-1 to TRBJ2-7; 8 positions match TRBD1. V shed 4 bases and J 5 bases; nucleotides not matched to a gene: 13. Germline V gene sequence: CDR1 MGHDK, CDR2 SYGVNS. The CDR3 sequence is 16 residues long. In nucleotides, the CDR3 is TGTGCCAGCAGTGGCCCGGGACAGGTATCTAGTCACGAGCAGTACGTC. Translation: CASSGPGQVSSHEQYV.

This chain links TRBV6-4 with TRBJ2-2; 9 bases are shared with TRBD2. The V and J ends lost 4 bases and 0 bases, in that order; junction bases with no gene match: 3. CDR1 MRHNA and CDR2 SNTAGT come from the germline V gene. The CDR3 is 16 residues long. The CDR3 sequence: CASSGTSGSNTGELFF. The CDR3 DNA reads TGTGCCAGCAGTGGAACTAGCGGGTCGAACACCGGGGAGCTGTTTTTT.

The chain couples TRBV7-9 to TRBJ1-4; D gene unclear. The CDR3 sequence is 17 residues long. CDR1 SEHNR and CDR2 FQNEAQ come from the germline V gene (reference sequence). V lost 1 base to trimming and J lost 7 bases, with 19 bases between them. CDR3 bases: TGTGCCAGCAGCTTAGGGAGTGGTGGCAGTGGAAGTGAAAAACTGTTTTTT. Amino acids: CASSLGSGGSGSEKLFF. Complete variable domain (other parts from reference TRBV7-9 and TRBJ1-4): DTGVSQNPRHKITKRGQNVTFRCDPISEHNRLYWYRQTLGQGPEFLTYFQNEAQLEKSRLLSDRFSAERPKGSFSTLEIQRTEQGDSAMYLCASSLGSGGSGSEKLFFGSGTQLSVL.

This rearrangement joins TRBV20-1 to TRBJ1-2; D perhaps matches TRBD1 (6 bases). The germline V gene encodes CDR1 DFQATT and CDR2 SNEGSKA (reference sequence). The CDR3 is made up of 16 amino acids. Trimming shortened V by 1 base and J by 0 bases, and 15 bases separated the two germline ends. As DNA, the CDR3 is TGCAGTGCTAGAGGTCGTACAGGGCTAGCTAACTATGGCTACACCTTC. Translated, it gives CSARGRTGLANYGYTF.

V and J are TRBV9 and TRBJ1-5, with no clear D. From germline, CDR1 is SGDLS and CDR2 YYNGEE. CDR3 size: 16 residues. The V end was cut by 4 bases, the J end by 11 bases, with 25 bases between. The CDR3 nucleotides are TGTGCCAGCAGCCCCCTGGCTCAGGCCCCCCTATGGGCCCAGCATTTT. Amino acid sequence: CASSPLAQAPLWAQHF. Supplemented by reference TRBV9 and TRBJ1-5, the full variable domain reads DSGVTQTPKHLITATGQRVTLRCSPRSGDLSVYWYQQSLDQGLQFLIQYYNGEERAKGNILERFSAQQFPDLHSELNLSSLELGDSALYFCASSPLAQAPLWAQHFGDGTRLSIL.